This note documents a single T cell receptor beta chain sequence. What it recognizes is unknown. These data come from a study of CD4+ T cells in melanoma. Data came from immunoSEQ multiplex PCR; TCRdb stores just in-frame clones and leaves some out. Counted here are about 21,000 clones, just under 80% occurring once; the ten biggest clones make up roughly a tenth. The length of the CDR3 is 13 residues. The ends were cut back, 6 bases at V and 7 bases at J, with 13 bases in the middle. Germline V gene lookup returns CDR1 GTSNPN and CDR2 SVGIG (reference sequence). Study-wide findings and caveats: CD8+ T cell, macrophage and B cell function reportedly correlated with neoantigen-specific CD4+ T cells. Reportedly, melanoma neoantigen-specific CD4+ T cells showed varied differentiation states.

The clonotype comes from a human donor with melanoma. The chain combines TRBV30 with TRBJ1-6; maybe TRBD1 (5 bases). CDR3 nucleotides: TGTGCCTGCCCGGGACTGGTGAATTCACCCCTCCACTTT. This codes for CACPGLVNSPLHF.